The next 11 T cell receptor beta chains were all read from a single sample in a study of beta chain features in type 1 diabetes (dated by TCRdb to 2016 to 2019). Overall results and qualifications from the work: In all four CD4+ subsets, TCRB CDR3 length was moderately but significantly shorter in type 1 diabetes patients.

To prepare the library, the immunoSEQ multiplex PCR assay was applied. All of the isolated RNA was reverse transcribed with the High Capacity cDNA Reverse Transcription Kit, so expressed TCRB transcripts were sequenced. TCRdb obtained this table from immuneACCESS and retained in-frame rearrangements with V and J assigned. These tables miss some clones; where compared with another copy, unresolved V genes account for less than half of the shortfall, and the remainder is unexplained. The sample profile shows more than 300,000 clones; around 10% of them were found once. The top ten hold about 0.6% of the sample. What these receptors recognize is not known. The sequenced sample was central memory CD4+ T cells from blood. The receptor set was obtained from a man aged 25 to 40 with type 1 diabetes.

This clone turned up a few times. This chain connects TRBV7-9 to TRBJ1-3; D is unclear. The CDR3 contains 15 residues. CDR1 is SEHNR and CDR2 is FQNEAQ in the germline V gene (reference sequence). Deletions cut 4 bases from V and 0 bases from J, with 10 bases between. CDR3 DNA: TGTGCCAGCAGCTGGGGATCTATCTCTGGAAACACCATATATTTT. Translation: CASSWGSISGNTIYF.

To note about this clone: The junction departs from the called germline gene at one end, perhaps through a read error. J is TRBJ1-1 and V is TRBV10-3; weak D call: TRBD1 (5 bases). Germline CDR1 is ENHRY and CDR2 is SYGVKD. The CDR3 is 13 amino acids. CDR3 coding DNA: TGTACCATCAGTGTCGGGGGAACTGCTGAAGCTTTCTTT. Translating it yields CTISVGGTAEAFF.

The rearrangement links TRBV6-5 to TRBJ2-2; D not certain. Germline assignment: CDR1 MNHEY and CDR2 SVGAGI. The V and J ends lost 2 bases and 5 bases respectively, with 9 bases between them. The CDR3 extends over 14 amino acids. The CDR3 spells CASSYHRATGELFF. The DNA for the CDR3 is TGTGCCAGCAGTTACCACCGCGCGACCGGGGAGCTGTTTTTT.

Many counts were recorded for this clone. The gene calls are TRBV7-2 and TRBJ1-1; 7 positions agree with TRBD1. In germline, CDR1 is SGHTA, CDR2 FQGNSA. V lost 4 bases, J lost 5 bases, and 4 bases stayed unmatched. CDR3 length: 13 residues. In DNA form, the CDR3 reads TGTGCCAGCAGCTCGGACAGGCGAACTGAAGCTTTCTTT. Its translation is CASSSDRRTEAFF.

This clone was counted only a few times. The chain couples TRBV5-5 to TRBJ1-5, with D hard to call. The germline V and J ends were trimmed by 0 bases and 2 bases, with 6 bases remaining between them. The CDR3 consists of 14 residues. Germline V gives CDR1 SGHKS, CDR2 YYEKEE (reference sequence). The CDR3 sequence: CASSLEQGNQPQHF. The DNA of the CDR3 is TGTGCCAGCAGCTTGGAGCAGGGCAATCAGCCCCAGCATTTT.

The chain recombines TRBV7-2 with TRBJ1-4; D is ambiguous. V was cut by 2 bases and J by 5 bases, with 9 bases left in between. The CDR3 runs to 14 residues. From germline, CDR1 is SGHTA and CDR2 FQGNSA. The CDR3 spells CASSLSRLNEKLFF. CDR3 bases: TGTGCCAGCAGCTTAAGTCGACTCAATGAAAAACTGTTTTTT.

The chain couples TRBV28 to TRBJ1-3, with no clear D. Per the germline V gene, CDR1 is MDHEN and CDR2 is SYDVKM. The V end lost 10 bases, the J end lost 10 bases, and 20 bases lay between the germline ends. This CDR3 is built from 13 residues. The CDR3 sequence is CATRSSGEGTIYF. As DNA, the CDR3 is TGTGCCACCAGGTCTTCTGGAGAAGGGACCATATATTTT.

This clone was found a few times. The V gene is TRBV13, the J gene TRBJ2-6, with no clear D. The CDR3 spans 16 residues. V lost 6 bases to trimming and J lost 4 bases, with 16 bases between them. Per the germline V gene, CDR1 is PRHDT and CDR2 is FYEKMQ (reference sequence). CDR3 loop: CASSALSGTGANVLTF. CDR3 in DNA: TGTGCCAGCAGTGCCCTTTCAGGTACAGGGGCCAACGTCCTGACTTTC. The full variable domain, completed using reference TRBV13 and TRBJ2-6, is AAGVIQSPRHLIKEKRETATLKCYPIPRHDTVYWYQQGPGQDPQFLISFYEKMQSDKGSIPDRFSAQQFSDYHSELNMSSLELGDSALYFCASSALSGTGANVLTFGAGSRLTVL.

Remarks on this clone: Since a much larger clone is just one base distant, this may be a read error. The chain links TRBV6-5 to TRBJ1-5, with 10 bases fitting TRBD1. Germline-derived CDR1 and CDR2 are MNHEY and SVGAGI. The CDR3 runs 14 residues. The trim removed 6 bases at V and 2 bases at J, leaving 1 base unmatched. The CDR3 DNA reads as TGTGCCAGCAGCGGGACAGGGGGCAATCAGCCCCAGCATTTT. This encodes CASSGTGGNQPQHF.

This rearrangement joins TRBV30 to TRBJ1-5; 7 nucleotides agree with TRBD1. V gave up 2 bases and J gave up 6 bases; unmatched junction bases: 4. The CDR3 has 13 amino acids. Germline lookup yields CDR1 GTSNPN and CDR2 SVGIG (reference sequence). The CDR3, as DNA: TGTGCCTGGAGTATGAACAGGGGTCAGCCCCAGCATTTT. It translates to CAWSMNRGQPQHF.

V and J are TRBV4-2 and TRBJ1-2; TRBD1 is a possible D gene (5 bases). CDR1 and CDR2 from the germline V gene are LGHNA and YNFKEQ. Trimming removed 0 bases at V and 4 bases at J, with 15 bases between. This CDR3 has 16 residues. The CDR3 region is CASSQERRGSLYGYTF. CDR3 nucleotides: TGTGCCAGCAGCCAAGAGAGGAGGGGCAGCCTCTATGGCTACACCTTC.